The T cell receptor (beta chain) under discussion was sequenced for a study of shared clonotypes between healthy human individuals. Study observations and caveats: Sampling covered blood only; tissue repertoires likely differ.

The CDR3 has 18 residues. Germline V lookup: CDR1 SQVTM, CDR2 ANQGSEA. For this clone: Its antigen is currently unknown.

The assay was immunoSEQ multiplex PCR, and TCRdb's table has in-frame clones only and misses some. The sample holds about 480,000 clones, 60% to 85% seen once. Sequenced input: PBMCs. This TCR was recovered from a middle-aged woman in good health. Some clones in this sample may be carry-over from other donors' samples. The V call is TRBV29-1, the J call TRBJ2-5, with D perhaps TRBD1 (5 bases). The end of the DNA aligns better with TRBJ2-7, so the J call may be wrong. The CDR3 loop reads CSVLPAQDIWRVGYEQYF. In DNA, the CDR3 is TGCAGCGTCCTCCCCGCGCAGGACATCTGGCGAGTAGGGTACGAGCAGTACTTC.